This T cell receptor beta chain was captured by sequencing in a study of T cells in localized non-small cell lung cancer. The study's findings and limits: Uninvolved neighboring lung showed the greatest T cell clonality, exceeding tumor.

Unmatched junction bases numbered 12, after V lost 3 bases and J lost 2 bases. The CDR3 loop spans 17 amino acids. Germline assignment: CDR1 SGHDT and CDR2 YYEEEE. Notes on this clone: As yet, its antigen is unknown.

The data were produced by immunoSEQ multiplex PCR, yet TCRdb's version contains in-frame clones alone and is incomplete. The repertoire holds tens of thousands of clones, with 70% to 85% as singletons. The chain has TRBV5-6 and TRBJ2-7, with 9 positions matching TRBD1. The sample was peripheral blood, taken before any cancer treatment. This clonotype was sampled from a female donor of 60 years or more with stage I lung adenocarcinoma. In DNA form, the CDR3 reads TGTGCCAGCAGCTCGGGACAGGGTGGGATTTCCCCCTACGAGCAGTACTTC. As protein: CASSSGQGGISPYEQYF.